This TCR beta chain was recovered during a study of T-cell reconstitution after alpha-beta-depleted transplantation in children. Study findings and constraints: Surviving recipient T cells and thymic progenitors produced the high day-60 TCRbeta diversity seen in some patients.

The CDR3 totals 12 residues. The germline CDR1 and CDR2 sequences are SQVTM and ANQGSEA. The ends were cut back, 7 bases at V and 0 bases at J, with 7 bases in the middle. Researchers prepared the TCRbeta library using unique molecular identifiers, the study reports. From the PCR reads, TCRdb called clonotypes with MiXCR, one entry per CDR3 protein. Altogether about 830,000 distinct CDR3 sequences are present, 16% being singletons, with the ten largest covering approximately 5%. Turning to this clonotype: Its target is unknown.

The rearrangement joins TRBV29-1 to TRBJ1-3; D not resolved. This specimen consisted of PBMCs, mostly from graft donor cells, obtained 360 days after TCRalphabeta/CD19-depleted stem cell transplant. The receptor was derived from a male patient aged 10 to 17 who had a stem cell transplant for acute lymphoblastic leukemia, so the T cells may come from the graft donor. The CDR3 nucleotides are TGCAGCGCGCGGACCTCTGGAAACACCATATATTTT. Its translation: CSARTSGNTIYF.